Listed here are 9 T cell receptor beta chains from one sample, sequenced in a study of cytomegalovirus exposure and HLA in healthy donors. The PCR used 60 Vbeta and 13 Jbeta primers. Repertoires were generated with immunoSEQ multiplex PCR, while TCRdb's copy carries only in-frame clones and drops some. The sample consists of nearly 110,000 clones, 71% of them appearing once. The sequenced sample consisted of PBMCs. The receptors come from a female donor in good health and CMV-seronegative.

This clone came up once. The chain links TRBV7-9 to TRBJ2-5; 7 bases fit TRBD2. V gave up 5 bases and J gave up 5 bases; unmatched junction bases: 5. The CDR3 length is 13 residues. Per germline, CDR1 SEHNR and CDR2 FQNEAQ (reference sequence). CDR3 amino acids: CASSHQGGETQYF. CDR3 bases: TGTGCCAGCAGCCACCAGGGAGGGGAGACCCAGTACTTC.

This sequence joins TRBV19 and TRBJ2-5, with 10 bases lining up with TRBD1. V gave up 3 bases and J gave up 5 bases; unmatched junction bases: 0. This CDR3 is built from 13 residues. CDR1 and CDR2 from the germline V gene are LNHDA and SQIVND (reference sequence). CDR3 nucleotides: TGTGCCAGTAGTATGGACAGGGGGGAGACCCAGTACTTC. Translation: CASSMDRGETQYF.

Here the CDR3 DNA reads TGTGCCAGCAGTACCGTATACCGGGCAGGGGATTCTAATGAAAAACTGTTTTTT. Protein sequence: CASSTVYRAGDSNEKLFF. The V gene is TRBV28, the J gene TRBJ1-4; the D gene is possibly TRBD1 (6 bases). Germline CDR1 is MDHEN and CDR2 is SYDVKM. The CDR3 contains 18 residues. Trimming pared 5 bases from V and 3 bases from J, leaving 22 bases between.

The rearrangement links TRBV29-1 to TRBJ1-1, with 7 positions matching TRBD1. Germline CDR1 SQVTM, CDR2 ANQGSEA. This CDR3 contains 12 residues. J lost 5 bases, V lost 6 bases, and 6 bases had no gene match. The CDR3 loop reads CSVDSGGTEAFF. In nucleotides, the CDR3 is TGCAGCGTAGACTCAGGGGGGACTGAAGCTTTCTTT.

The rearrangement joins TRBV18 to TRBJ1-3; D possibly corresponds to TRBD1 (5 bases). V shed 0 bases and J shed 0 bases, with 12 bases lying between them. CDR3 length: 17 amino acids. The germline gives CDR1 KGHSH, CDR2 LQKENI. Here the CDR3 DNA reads TGTGCCAGCTCACCACCATTGGGGGGACCCTCTGGAAACACCATATATTTT. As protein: CASSPPLGGPSGNTIYF. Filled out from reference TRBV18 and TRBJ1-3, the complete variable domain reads NAGVMQNPRHLVRRRGQEARLRCSPMKGHSHVYWYRQLPEEGLKFMVYLQKENIIDESGMPKERFSAEFPKEGPSILRIQQVVRGDSAAYFCASSPPLGGPSGNTIYFGEGSWLTVV.

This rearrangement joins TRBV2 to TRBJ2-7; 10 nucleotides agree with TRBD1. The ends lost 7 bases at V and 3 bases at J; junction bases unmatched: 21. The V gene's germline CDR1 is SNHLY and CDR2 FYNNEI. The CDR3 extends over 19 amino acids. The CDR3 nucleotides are TGTGCCAGCACGGTAGCCCGGGACAGGGGTGATCGAACTGACTACGAGCAGTACTTC. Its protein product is CASTVARDRGDRTDYEQYF.

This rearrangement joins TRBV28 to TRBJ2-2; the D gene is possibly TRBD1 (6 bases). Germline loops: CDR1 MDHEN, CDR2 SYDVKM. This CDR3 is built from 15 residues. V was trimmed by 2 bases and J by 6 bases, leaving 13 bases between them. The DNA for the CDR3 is TGTGCCAGCAGTTTAGCAGGGGTTAAGGCCGGGGAGCTGTTTTTT. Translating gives CASSLAGVKAGELFF.

CDR3 sequence (DNA): TGTGCCAGCAGCTTAGAAACGACAGGGCTGGCGGAGACCCAGTACTTC. This encodes CASSLETTGLAETQYF. This rearrangement joins TRBV7-9 to TRBJ2-5; TRBD1 aligns across 7 bases. Germline trimming cut 1 base from V and 5 bases from J; bases unmatched to any gene: 10. The germline V gene encodes CDR1 SEHNR and CDR2 FQNEAQ (reference sequence). This CDR3 region has 16 residues.

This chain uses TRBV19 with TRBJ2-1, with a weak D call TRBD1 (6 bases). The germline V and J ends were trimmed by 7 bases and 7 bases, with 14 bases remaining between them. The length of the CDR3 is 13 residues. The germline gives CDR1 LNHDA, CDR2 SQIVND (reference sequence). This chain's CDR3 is CASTPQGRNEQFF. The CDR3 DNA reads TGTGCCAGTACTCCACAGGGAAGGAATGAGCAGTTCTTC. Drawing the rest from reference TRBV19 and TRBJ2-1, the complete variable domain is DGGITQSPKYLFRKEGQNVTLSCEQNLNHDAMYWYRQDPGQGLRLIYYSQIVNDFQKGDIAEGYSVSREKKESFPLTVTSAQKNPTAFYLCASTPQGRNEQFFGPGTRLTVL.